These T cell receptor beta chains were read from a single sample in a study of cytomegalovirus exposure and HLA in healthy donors. TCRdb keeps only in-frame clones here, not all; method: immunoSEQ multiplex PCR. Its table records under 200,000 clones. The sequencing sample was made of PBMCs. The receptors stem from a man younger than 45 in good health and CMV-seronegative. Each CDR3 is given with its conserved first and last residue. The D gene is left open where the match is weak.

j_call: TRBJ1-4
v_call: TRBV5-5
d_call: .
cdr3_aa: CASSTTTAEKLFF
cdr3_nt: TGTGCCAGCAGCACAACGACAGCTGAAAAACTGTTTTTT

j_call: TRBJ2-7
v_call: TRBV28
d_call: .
cdr3_aa: CASSLPHYEQYF
cdr3_nt: TGTGCCAGCAGTTTACCCCACTACGAGCAGTACTTC

j_call: TRBJ2-7
v_call: TRBV9
d_call: .
cdr3_aa: CASSATSARDEQYF
cdr3_nt: TGTGCCAGCAGCGCGACCAGCGCCAGAGACGAGCAGTACTTC

j_call: TRBJ2-7
v_call: TRBV5-6
d_call: TRBD1
cdr3_aa: CASTPRGLYEQYF
cdr3_nt: TGTGCCAGCACCCCCAGGGGGCTCTACGAGCAGTACTTC

j_call: TRBJ2-3
v_call: TRBV27
d_call: TRBD2
cdr3_aa: CASSQGTSGSGTDTQYF
cdr3_nt: TGTGCCAGCAGTCAAGGGACTAGCGGTTCGGGCACAGATACGCAGTATTTT

j_call: TRBJ2-1
v_call: TRBV18
d_call: TRBD2
cdr3_aa: CASSPGLAGGVDEQFF
cdr3_nt: TGTGCCAGCTCACCCGGACTAGCGGGGGGAGTCGATGAGCAGTTCTTC

j_call: TRBJ2-3
v_call: TRBV7-2
d_call: .
cdr3_aa: CASSLGHTDTQYF
cdr3_nt: TGTGCCAGCAGCCTGGGGCACACAGATACGCAGTATTTT

j_call: TRBJ2-3
v_call: TRBV7-8
d_call: TRBD2
cdr3_aa: CASSLVGGASTDTQYF
cdr3_nt: TGTGCCAGCAGCTTAGTCGGGGGGGCTAGCACAGATACGCAGTATTTT

j_call: TRBJ1-2
v_call: TRBV19
d_call: .
cdr3_aa: CATSQGGDGYTF
cdr3_nt: TGTGCCACATCGCAGGGAGGGGACGGCTACACCTTC

j_call: TRBJ2-5
v_call: TRBV7-2
d_call: TRBD2
cdr3_aa: CASNPSGGARGETQYF
cdr3_nt: TGTGCCAGCAACCCTAGCGGGGGGGCTCGGGGGGAGACCCAGTACTTC

j_call: TRBJ1-5
v_call: TRBV11-2
d_call: TRBD1
cdr3_aa: CASSLDRDRDTHYSNQPQHF
cdr3_nt: TGTGCCAGCAGCTTAGATCGGGACAGGGATACCCACTATAGCAATCAGCCCCAGCATTTT

j_call: TRBJ2-1
v_call: TRBV19
d_call: .
cdr3_aa: CASSISTNNNEQFF
cdr3_nt: TGTGCCAGTAGTATAAGCACTAACAACAATGAGCAGTTCTTC

j_call: TRBJ2-2
v_call: TRBV10-3
d_call: TRBD2
cdr3_aa: CAISGTSGTMDTGELFF
cdr3_nt: TGTGCCATCAGCGGGACTAGCGGTACGATGGACACCGGGGAGCTGTTTTTT

j_call: TRBJ1-5
v_call: TRBV30
d_call: .
cdr3_aa: CAWIPSGGAGDQPQHF
cdr3_nt: TGTGCCTGGATCCCCAGCGGGGGGGCGGGTGATCAGCCCCAGCATTTT

j_call: TRBJ1-1
v_call: TRBV5-1
d_call: .
cdr3_aa: CASSPQKNTEAFF
cdr3_nt: TGCGCCAGCAGCCCACAGAAGAACACTGAAGCTTTCTTT

j_call: TRBJ1-1
v_call: TRBV30
d_call: .
cdr3_aa: CALARYTEAFF
cdr3_nt: TGTGCCTTGGCGCGGTACACTGAAGCTTTCTTT

j_call: TRBJ1-4
v_call: TRBV15
d_call: .
cdr3_aa: CATSRDVASAGNEKLFF
cdr3_nt: TGTGCCACCAGCAGAGATGTTGCATCCGCGGGGAATGAAAAACTGTTTTTT

j_call: TRBJ2-7
v_call: TRBV28
d_call: .
cdr3_aa: CASSFWRGGYSYYEQYF
cdr3_nt: TGTGCCAGCAGTTTTTGGAGGGGGGGGTATTCTTACTACGAGCAGTACTTC

j_call: TRBJ1-2
v_call: TRBV12-5
d_call: .
cdr3_aa: CASGLGLGVYGYTF
cdr3_nt: TGTGCTAGTGGTCTGGGACTCGGGGTCTATGGCTACACCTTC

j_call: TRBJ1-5
v_call: TRBV2
d_call: TRBD1
cdr3_aa: CASSEPRQGWDQPQHF
cdr3_nt: TGTGCCAGCAGTGAGCCACGACAGGGATGGGATCAGCCCCAGCATTTT

j_call: TRBJ2-3
v_call: TRBV9
d_call: .
cdr3_aa: CASSGAHNTQYF
cdr3_nt: TGTGCCAGCAGCGGGGCTCATAATACGCAGTATTTT

j_call: TRBJ2-7
v_call: TRBV14
d_call: .
cdr3_aa: CASSQAARGRGRTYEQYF
cdr3_nt: TGTGCCAGCAGCCAAGCTGCAAGGGGAAGGGGAAGGACCTACGAGCAGTACTTC

j_call: TRBJ2-3
v_call: TRBV4-3
d_call: TRBD1
cdr3_aa: CASSQGDSNTQYF
cdr3_nt: TGCGCCAGCAGCCAGGGGGACAGTAATACGCAGTATTTT

j_call: TRBJ1-1
v_call: TRBV6-1
d_call: TRBD1
cdr3_aa: CASSEGKGANTEAFF
cdr3_nt: TGTGCCAGCAGTGAAGGAAAGGGGGCTAACACTGAAGCTTTCTTT

j_call: TRBJ2-7
v_call: TRBV6-5
d_call: .
cdr3_aa: CASSYGVGEQYF
cdr3_nt: TGTGCCAGCAGTTACGGAGTGGGCGAGCAGTACTTC

j_call: TRBJ1-5
v_call: TRBV19
d_call: TRBD1
cdr3_aa: CASSPRTGGGNQPQHF
cdr3_nt: TGTGCCAGTAGTCCCCGGACAGGCGGGGGCAATCAGCCCCAGCATTTT

j_call: TRBJ2-1
v_call: TRBV6-6
d_call: TRBD1
cdr3_aa: CASSPRQGASYNEQFF
cdr3_nt: TGTGCCAGCAGCCCTCGACAGGGGGCCTCCTACAATGAGCAGTTCTTC

j_call: TRBJ1-2
v_call: TRBV9
d_call: TRBD1
cdr3_aa: CASEAGDRGYGYTF
cdr3_nt: TGTGCCAGCGAAGCCGGGGACAGGGGCTATGGCTACACCTTC

j_call: TRBJ2-5
v_call: TRBV7-2
d_call: TRBD1
cdr3_aa: CASSSWDRGETQYF
cdr3_nt: TGTGCCAGCAGCTCATGGGACAGGGGGGAGACCCAGTACTTC

j_call: TRBJ2-7
v_call: TRBV5-1
d_call: .
cdr3_aa: CASSLPLTHSYEQYF
cdr3_nt: TGCGCCAGCAGCTTGCCCCTGACACATTCCTACGAGCAGTACTTC

j_call: TRBJ1-1
v_call: TRBV6-5
d_call: TRBD1
cdr3_aa: CASSSTGGWRTEAFF
cdr3_nt: TGTGCCAGCAGTTCGACAGGGGGCTGGAGGACTGAAGCTTTCTTT

j_call: TRBJ2-3
v_call: TRBV18
d_call: .
cdr3_aa: CASSPENVGVTQYF
cdr3_nt: TGTGCCAGCTCACCAGAGAATGTAGGGGTCACGCAGTATTTT

j_call: TRBJ1-1
v_call: TRBV15
d_call: TRBD1
cdr3_aa: CATSSRTGLEAFF
cdr3_nt: TGTGCCACCAGCAGCCGGACAGGGCTTGAAGCTTTCTTT

j_call: TRBJ2-5
v_call: TRBV4-2
d_call: TRBD2
cdr3_aa: CASSQGASGETQYF
cdr3_nt: TGTGCCAGCAGCCAAGGAGCTAGCGGAGAGACCCAGTACTTC

j_call: TRBJ2-2
v_call: TRBV10-1
d_call: .
cdr3_aa: CASSAGSGNTGELFF
cdr3_nt: TGCGCCAGCAGTGCGGGTAGCGGGAACACCGGGGAGCTGTTTTTT

j_call: TRBJ2-1
v_call: TRBV4-2
d_call: TRBD2
cdr3_aa: CASSRRAGGPLDEQFF
cdr3_nt: TGTGCCAGCAGCCGTAGAGCGGGGGGGCCTTTGGATGAGCAGTTCTTC

j_call: TRBJ1-2
v_call: TRBV6-5
d_call: .
cdr3_aa: CASTPDGYTF
cdr3_nt: TGTGCCAGCACCCCCGATGGCTACACCTTC

j_call: TRBJ1-2
v_call: TRBV2
d_call: TRBD1
cdr3_aa: CASSAGQGGSLGYTF
cdr3_nt: TGTGCCAGCAGTGCGGGACAGGGCGGGTCCCTTGGCTACACCTTC

j_call: TRBJ2-7
v_call: TRBV7-9
d_call: TRBD2
cdr3_aa: CARGGTHKTYEQYF
cdr3_nt: TGTGCCAGGGGGGGGACTCATAAGACCTACGAGCAGTACTTC

j_call: TRBJ1-1
v_call: TRBV5-1
d_call: .
cdr3_aa: CASSLTGQAFF
cdr3_nt: TGCGCCAGCAGCTTGACAGGGCAAGCTTTCTTT

j_call: TRBJ1-6
v_call: TRBV14
d_call: .
cdr3_aa: CASSLTVNSPLHF
cdr3_nt: TGTGCCAGCAGCCTAACGGTCAATTCACCCCTCCACTTT

j_call: TRBJ2-1
v_call: TRBV7-9
d_call: TRBD1
cdr3_aa: CASSYVGGQGQFF
cdr3_nt: TGTGCCAGCAGCTACGTGGGGGGACAGGGACAGTTCTTC

j_call: TRBJ2-1
v_call: TRBV11-3
d_call: TRBD1
cdr3_aa: CASSGGTGKGSYNEQFF
cdr3_nt: TGTGCCAGCAGCGGAGGGACAGGGAAAGGTTCCTACAATGAGCAGTTCTTC

j_call: TRBJ2-5
v_call: TRBV5-1
d_call: TRBD1
cdr3_aa: CASSTHSGQGGNWETQYF
cdr3_nt: TGCGCCAGCAGCACCCACTCCGGACAGGGGGGGAACTGGGAGACCCAGTACTTC

j_call: TRBJ1-3
v_call: TRBV28
d_call: .
cdr3_aa: CASSLSRNSGNTIYF
cdr3_nt: TGTGCCAGCAGTTTATCCAGGAACTCTGGAAACACCATATATTTT

j_call: TRBJ2-7
v_call: TRBV11-3
d_call: .
cdr3_aa: CASSPTGAYEQYF
cdr3_nt: TGTGCCAGCAGCCCCACGGGGGCCTACGAGCAGTACTTC

j_call: TRBJ2-7
v_call: TRBV2
d_call: .
cdr3_aa: CASSEVQGYEQYF
cdr3_nt: TGTGCCAGCAGTGAAGTGCAGGGCTACGAGCAGTACTTC

j_call: TRBJ1-1
v_call: TRBV11-3
d_call: .
cdr3_aa: CASSNRGLTEAFF
cdr3_nt: TGTGCCAGCAGCAACCGCGGGCTTACTGAAGCTTTCTTT

j_call: TRBJ1-1
v_call: TRBV7-9
d_call: .
cdr3_aa: CASSLQGLGPEAFF
cdr3_nt: TGTGCCAGCAGCTTACAGGGGTTGGGCCCTGAAGCTTTCTTT

j_call: TRBJ2-7
v_call: TRBV27
d_call: .
cdr3_aa: CASSSPGGTPYEQYF
cdr3_nt: TGTGCCAGCAGTTCTCCTGGCGGGACCCCCTACGAGCAGTACTTC

j_call: TRBJ1-6
v_call: TRBV4-2
d_call: TRBD1
cdr3_aa: CASSQGIRGNSPLHF
cdr3_nt: TGTGCCAGCAGCCAAGGGATCAGGGGGAATTCACCCCTCCACTTT

j_call: TRBJ2-7
v_call: TRBV29-1
d_call: .
cdr3_aa: CSVRVPSYEQYF
cdr3_nt: TGCAGCGTTCGGGTCCCTTCCTACGAGCAGTACTTC

j_call: TRBJ2-7
v_call: TRBV9
d_call: TRBD2
cdr3_aa: CASSLAGGDSSYEQYF
cdr3_nt: TGTGCCAGCAGTCTTGCGGGGGGGGATAGCTCCTACGAGCAGTACTTC

j_call: TRBJ1-6
v_call: TRBV19
d_call: .
cdr3_aa: CASSYTGYSPLHF
cdr3_nt: TGTGCCAGTAGCTATACAGGGTATTCACCCCTCCACTTT

j_call: TRBJ2-5
v_call: TRBV4-2
d_call: TRBD2
cdr3_aa: CASSQARGSGGRETQYF
cdr3_nt: TGTGCCAGCAGCCAGGCAAGAGGGAGCGGGGGGAGGGAGACCCAGTACTTC

j_call: TRBJ1-2
v_call: TRBV19
d_call: TRBD1
cdr3_aa: CASIPGQGSTNYGYTF
cdr3_nt: TGTGCCAGCATCCCGGGACAGGGGTCGACTAACTATGGCTACACCTTC

j_call: TRBJ2-7
v_call: TRBV7-3
d_call: .
cdr3_aa: CASSLNEGGEQYF
cdr3_nt: TGTGCCAGCAGCTTAAATGAGGGAGGCGAGCAGTACTTC

j_call: TRBJ2-5
v_call: TRBV5-4
d_call: TRBD1
cdr3_aa: CASSGLGTGRETQYF
cdr3_nt: TGTGCCAGCAGCGGATTGGGGACAGGGAGAGAGACCCAGTACTTC

j_call: TRBJ1-1
v_call: TRBV4-2
d_call: .
cdr3_aa: CASSQEQGRFGTEAFF
cdr3_nt: TGTGCCAGCAGCCAAGAGCAGGGGCGCTTTGGCACTGAAGCTTTCTTT